This T cell receptor (beta chain) originates from a study of PD-L1 blockade in urothelial cancer. Across the whole study: Atezolizumab (1,200 mg intravenously every 3 weeks) began around 2014 for patients. At 3 weeks (second dose) and 6 weeks after starting treatment, blood was analyzed.

Assay: immunoSEQ multiplex PCR; the TCRdb copy retains only in-frame clones and omits some. The sample lists some 76,000 clones, around nine tenths occurring once. V shed 2 bases and J shed 6 bases, with 13 bases lying between them. Germline lookup yields CDR1 SEHNR and CDR2 FQNEAQ (reference sequence). The CDR3 spans 14 residues. The chain recombines TRBV7-9 with TRBJ1-1; a possible D gene is TRBD1 (6 bases). The specimen was PBMCs, collected around atezolizumab (anti-PD-L1) treatment. The TCR sequence derives from a man in his fifties or sixties with urothelial cancer. The CDR3: CASSLQGFGAEAFF. In nucleotides, the CDR3 is TGTGCCAGCAGCTTACAGGGGTTTGGGGCTGAAGCTTTCTTT.